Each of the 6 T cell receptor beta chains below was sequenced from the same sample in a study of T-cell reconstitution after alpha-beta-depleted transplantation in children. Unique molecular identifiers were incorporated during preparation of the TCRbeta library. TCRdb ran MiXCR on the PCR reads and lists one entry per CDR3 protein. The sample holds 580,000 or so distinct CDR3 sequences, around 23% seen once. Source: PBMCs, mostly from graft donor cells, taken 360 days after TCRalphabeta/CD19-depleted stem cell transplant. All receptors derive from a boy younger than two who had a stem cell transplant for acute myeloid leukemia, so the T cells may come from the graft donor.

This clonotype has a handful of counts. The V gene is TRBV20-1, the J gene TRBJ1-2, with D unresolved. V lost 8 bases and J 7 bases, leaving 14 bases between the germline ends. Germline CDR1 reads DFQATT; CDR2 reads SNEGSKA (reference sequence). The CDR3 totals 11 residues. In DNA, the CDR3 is TGCAGTCCCACCGGGGAGGGTGGCTACACCTTC. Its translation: CSPTGEGGYTF.

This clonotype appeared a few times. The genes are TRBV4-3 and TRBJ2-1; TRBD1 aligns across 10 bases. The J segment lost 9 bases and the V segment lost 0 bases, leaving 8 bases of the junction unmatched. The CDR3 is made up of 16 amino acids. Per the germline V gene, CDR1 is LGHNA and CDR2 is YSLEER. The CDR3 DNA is TGCGCCAGCAGCCAAGATACGGGACAGGGGTGGGGTGAGCAGTTCTTC. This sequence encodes CASSQDTGQGWGEQFF.

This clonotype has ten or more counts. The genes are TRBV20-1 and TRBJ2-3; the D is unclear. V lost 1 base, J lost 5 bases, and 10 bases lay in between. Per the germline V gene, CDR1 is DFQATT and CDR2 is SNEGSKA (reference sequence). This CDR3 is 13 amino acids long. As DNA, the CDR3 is TGCAGTGCTAGAGCGTCTTTGGGAGATACGCAGTATTTT. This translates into CSARASLGDTQYF.

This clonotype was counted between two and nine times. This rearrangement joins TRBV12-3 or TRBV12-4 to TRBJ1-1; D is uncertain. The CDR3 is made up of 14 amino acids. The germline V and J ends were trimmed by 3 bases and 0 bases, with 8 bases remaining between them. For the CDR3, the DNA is TGTGCCAGCAGTTTGTCCCCCCTGAACACTGAAGCTTTCTTT. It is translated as CASSLSPLNTEAFF.

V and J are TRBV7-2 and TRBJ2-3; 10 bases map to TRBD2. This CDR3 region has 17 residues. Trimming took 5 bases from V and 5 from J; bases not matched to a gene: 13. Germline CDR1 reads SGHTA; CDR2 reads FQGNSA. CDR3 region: CASSGPLSGGRRDTQYF. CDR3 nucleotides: TGTGCCAGCAGCGGACCCCTTAGCGGGGGGAGGAGAGATACGCAGTATTTT.

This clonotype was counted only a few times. CDR3 loop: CASSVTSGVGELFF. CDR3 coding DNA: TGTGCCAGCAGCGTGACTAGCGGGGTAGGGGAGCTGTTTTTT. V and J are TRBV9 and TRBJ2-2; 11 positions match TRBD2. CDR3 length equals 14 residues. V was clipped by 2 bases and J by 8 bases; unmatched bases: 2. Per the germline V gene, CDR1 is SGDLS and CDR2 is YYNGEE.